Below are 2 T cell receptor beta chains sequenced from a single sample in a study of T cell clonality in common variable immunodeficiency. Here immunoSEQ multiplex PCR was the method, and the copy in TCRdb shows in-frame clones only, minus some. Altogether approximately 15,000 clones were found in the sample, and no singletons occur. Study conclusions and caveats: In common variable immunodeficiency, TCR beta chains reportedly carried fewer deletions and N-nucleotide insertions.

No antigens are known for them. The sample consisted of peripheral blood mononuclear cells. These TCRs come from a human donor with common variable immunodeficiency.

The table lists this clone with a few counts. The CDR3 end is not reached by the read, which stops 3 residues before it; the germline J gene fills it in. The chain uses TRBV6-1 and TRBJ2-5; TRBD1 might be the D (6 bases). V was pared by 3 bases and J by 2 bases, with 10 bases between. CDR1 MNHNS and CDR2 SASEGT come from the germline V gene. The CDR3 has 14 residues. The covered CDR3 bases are TGTGCCAGCAGTGACCCGGGACAACAAGAGACC. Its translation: CASSDPGQQET. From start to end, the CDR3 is CASSDPGQQETQYF.

The DNA read from the CDR3 is TGTGCCAGTAGAGCATTAGGGTACAATGAG. This encodes CASRALGYNE. The CDR3 in its entirety is CASRALGYNEQFF. The rearrangement joins TRBV19 to TRBJ2-1; no reliable D call. The CDR3 end falls 3 residues outside the read, so it is completed with the germline J gene. The germline V gene has CDR1 LNHDA and CDR2 SQIVND (reference sequence). CDR3 size: 13 residues. Trimming removed 6 bases from V and 4 bases from J, with 10 bases in between.